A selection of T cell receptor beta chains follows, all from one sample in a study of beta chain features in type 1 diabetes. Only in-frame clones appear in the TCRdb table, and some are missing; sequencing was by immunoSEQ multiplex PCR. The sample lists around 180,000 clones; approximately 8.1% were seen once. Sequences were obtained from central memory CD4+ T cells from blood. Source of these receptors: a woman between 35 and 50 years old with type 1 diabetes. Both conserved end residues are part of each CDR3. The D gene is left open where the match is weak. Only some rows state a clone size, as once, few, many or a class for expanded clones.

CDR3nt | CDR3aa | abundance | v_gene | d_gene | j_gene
TGTGCCAGCAGTGCAGGGGGAAACACTGAAGCTTTCTTT | CASSAGGNTEAFF | few | TRBV6-5 | TRBD1 | TRBJ1-1
TGTGCCATCAGTGACTCTGCTACAGGGGCCCCCGAAGCTTTCTTT | CAISDSATGAPEAFF | few | TRBV10-3 | TRBD1 | TRBJ1-1
TGTGCCAGCAGTTTACTCGGAGATCAGCCCCAGCATTTT | CASSLLGDQPQHF | NA | TRBV28 | NA | TRBJ1-5
TGCGCCAGCAGTTCACAGGGGAGCTCTGGAAACACCATATATTTT | CASSSQGSSGNTIYF | NA | TRBV5-1 | TRBD1 | TRBJ1-3
TGTGCCAGCTCCATAGGCGGTGGTGAAAAACTGTTTTTT | CASSIGGGEKLFF | few | TRBV18 | NA | TRBJ1-4
TGTGCCAGCCAAAGACTAGCGGTCCGCAATGAGCAGTTCTTC | CASQRLAVRNEQFF | few | TRBV2 | TRBD2 | TRBJ2-1
TGCAGCGGGGGACAGGGGTATGGCTACACCTTC | CSGGQGYGYTF | few | TRBV29-1 | TRBD1 | TRBJ1-2
TGTGCCAGCATCGGGGAGGGGGGTGAAGAAAAACTGTTTTTT | CASIGEGGEEKLFF | NA | TRBV6-6 | NA | TRBJ1-4
TGTGCCACCAGCGCCAAAGGGGGGGAGAACACTGAAGCTTTCTTT | CATSAKGGENTEAFF | NA | TRBV15 | NA | TRBJ1-1
TGTGCCAGCAGCTTGTCCTTCCAGGGATATGAGCAGTTCTTC | CASSLSFQGYEQFF | few | TRBV11-2 | NA | TRBJ2-1
TGCGCCAGCAGCAAGGAGGGGACAGAGGTGTGGTTAATCCCAGATACGCAGTATTTT | CASSKEGTEVWLIPDTQYF | few | TRBV5-1 | NA | TRBJ2-3
TGTGCCAGCAGCTTAGATCCAAGCCCTGGAAACACCATATATTTT | CASSLDPSPGNTIYF | NA | TRBV7-9 | NA | TRBJ1-3
TGTGCCAGCAGCTTAAACCCGGGACAGTACAATGAGCAGTTCTTC | CASSLNPGQYNEQFF | NA | TRBV11-2 | TRBD1 | TRBJ2-1
TGTGCCAGCAGCCCCCAACTAGACGCCTACAATGAGCAGTTCTTC | CASSPQLDAYNEQFF | many | TRBV7-3 | NA | TRBJ2-1
TGTGCCAGCAGACAGACGGGGATGGGTGAGCAGTTCTTC | CASRQTGMGEQFF | few | TRBV7-9 | NA | TRBJ2-1
TGCGCCAGCAGCCAATGGGGGGGTAGCTATGGCTACACCTTC | CASSQWGGSYGYTF | NA | TRBV4-1 | NA | TRBJ1-2
TGTGCCAGCAGGGACAGCGGCACAGATACGCAGTATTTT | CASRDSGTDTQYF | few | TRBV7-9 | NA | TRBJ2-3
TGTGCTAGCAGCTTAGGTAGGAGCGGAGAGACCCAGTACTTC | CASSLGRSGETQYF | few | TRBV7-7 | NA | TRBJ2-5
TGTGCCAGCAGTCAGACTAGCGGGAGGGCCGTGGAGCAGTTCTTC | CASSQTSGRAVEQFF | few | TRBV7-2 | TRBD2 | TRBJ2-1
TGTGCCAGCTCAGACAGCGAGTACACTGAAGCTTTCTTT | CASSDSEYTEAFF | many | TRBV18 | NA | TRBJ1-1
TGCGCCAGCAGCTTACTAGTGAACACAGATACGCAGTATTTT | CASSLLVNTDTQYF | NA | TRBV5-1 | NA | TRBJ2-3